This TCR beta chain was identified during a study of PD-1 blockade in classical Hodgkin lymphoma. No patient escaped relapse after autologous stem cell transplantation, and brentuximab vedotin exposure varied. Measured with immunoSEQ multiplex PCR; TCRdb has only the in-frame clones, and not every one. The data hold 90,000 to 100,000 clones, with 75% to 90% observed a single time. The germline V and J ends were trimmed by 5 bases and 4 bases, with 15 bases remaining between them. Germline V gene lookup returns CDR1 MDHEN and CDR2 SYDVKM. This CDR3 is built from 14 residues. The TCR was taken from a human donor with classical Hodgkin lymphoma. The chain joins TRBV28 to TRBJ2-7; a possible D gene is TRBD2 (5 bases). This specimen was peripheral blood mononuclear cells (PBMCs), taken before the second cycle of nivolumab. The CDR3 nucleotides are TGTGCCAGCAGTGACGCCCTGGACTTTTACGAGCAGTACTTC. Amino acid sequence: CASSDALDFYEQYF.